The sequence of this T cell receptor beta chain was determined in a study of blood T cell repertoires in COVID-19 (dated by TCRdb to about 2020). For context, the study as a whole: Samples from collaborators originated in the United States, Italy and Spain and spanned both the acute and convalescent phases of COVID-19. The material from the prospective study consisted of cDNA or gDNA derived from T cells, B-cell-depleted T cells, or PBMCs. The dataset comprised deeply sampled blood TCRbeta repertoires from subjects exposed to, actively infected with, or recovered from COVID-19. The repertoires were made available in a free public database intended to serve as a resource for research on the immune response to SARS-CoV-2. The samples were drawn from the first 160 participants of the ongoing ImmuneRACE study and from roughly 1,300 subjects provided by 6 global collaborators. Nearly every sample came with metadata listing a de-identified subject ID, COVID-19 status, age in years and sex. HLA class I and class II types, where available, came from metadata supplied by the sample provider rather than from assay-based typing. Broad study findings and their caveats: Clinical and demographic metadata were provided uncurated, with the amount varying by source and participant.

The immunoSEQ Assay, a bias-controlled multiplex PCR, was used to amplify TCRbeta CDR3 regions from genomic DNA. For the original study's pipeline: The number of nucleated cells in each sample was estimated from the amplification of reference gene primers within the assay. To quantify the absolute abundance of each unique TCRbeta CDR3 rearrangement, sequence reads were collapsed and filtered. For each sample, productive Simpson clonality was calculated as the square root of Simpson's diversity index across productive rearrangements. This is the immuneACCESS table as TCRdb keeps it, with only in-frame sequences that have V and J called. A part of the clones is gone; compared with another copy, unresolved V genes explain less than half, and the rest is unexplained. Clone size and V and J calls were adopted from that table, with D and trimming inferred from the DNA. Present in this sample are under 200,000 clones, 60% to 85% of which were seen just once. About 3% of the sample comes from the top ten.

Each collaborating institution followed its own protocols to collect whole blood in K2EDTA tubes. For TCRbeta analysis, collaborator samples were shipped as frozen whole blood, as isolated PBMCs, or as DNA extracted from either sample type. Comment on this clone: Its recognized antigen is unknown. No clone much larger than this one lies a single base away; base qualities are absent.

The sequenced material came from peripheral blood. The clonotype was recovered from an older man with acute or convalescent COVID-19.

This receptor carries the CDR3 CASSLAPTQDYGYTF. The bases are TGCGCCAGCAGCTTGGCCCCGACACAAGACTATGGCTACACCTTC. Recombination joined TRBV5-1 with TRBJ1-2; no D gene is confidently identified. From the cysteine through the phenylalanine, the CDR3 covers 15 amino acids. The read is trimmed to its CDR3 DNA, 45 bases read in frame from base 1. The germline ends are 12 bases apart after V is trimmed by 0 bases and J by 3 bases. CDR1 is given as SGHRS and CDR2 as YFSETQ, both from the germline V gene.